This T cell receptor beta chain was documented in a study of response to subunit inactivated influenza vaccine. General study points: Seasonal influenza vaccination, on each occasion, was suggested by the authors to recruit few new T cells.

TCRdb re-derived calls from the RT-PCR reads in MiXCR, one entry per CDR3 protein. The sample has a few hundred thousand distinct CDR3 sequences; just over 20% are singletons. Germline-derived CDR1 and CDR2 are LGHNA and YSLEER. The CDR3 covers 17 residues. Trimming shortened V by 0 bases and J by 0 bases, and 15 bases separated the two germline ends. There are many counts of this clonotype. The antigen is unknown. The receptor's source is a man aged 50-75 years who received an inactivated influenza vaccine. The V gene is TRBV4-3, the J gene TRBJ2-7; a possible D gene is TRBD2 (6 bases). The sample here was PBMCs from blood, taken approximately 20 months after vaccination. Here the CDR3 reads CASSQDYPGVSSYEQYF. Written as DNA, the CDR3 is TGCGCCAGCAGCCAAGATTACCCGGGGGTGAGCTCCTACGAGCAGTACTTC.